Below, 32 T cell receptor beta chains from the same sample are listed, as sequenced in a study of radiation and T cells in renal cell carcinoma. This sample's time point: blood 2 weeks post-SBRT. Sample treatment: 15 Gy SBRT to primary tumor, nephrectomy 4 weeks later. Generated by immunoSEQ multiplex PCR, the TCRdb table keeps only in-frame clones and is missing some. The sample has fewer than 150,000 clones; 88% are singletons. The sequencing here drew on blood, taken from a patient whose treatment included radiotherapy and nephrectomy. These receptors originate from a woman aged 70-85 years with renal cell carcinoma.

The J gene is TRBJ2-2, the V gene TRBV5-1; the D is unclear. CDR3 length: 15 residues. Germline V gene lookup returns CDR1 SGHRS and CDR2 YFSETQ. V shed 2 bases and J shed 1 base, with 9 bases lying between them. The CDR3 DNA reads TGCGCCAGCAGCTTACGGACGGAGAACACCGGGGAGCTGTTTTTT. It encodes CASSLRTENTGELFF.

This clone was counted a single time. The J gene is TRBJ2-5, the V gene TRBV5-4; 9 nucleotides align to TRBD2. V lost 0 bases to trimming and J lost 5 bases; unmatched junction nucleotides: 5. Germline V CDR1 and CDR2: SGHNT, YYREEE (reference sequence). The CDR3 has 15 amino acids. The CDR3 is CASSLVSGGSETQYF. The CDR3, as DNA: TGTGCCAGCAGCTTGGTTAGCGGGGGTAGTGAGACCCAGTACTTC.

CDR3 DNA sequence: TGTGCCAGCAGCTTAAAGGGGAACACTGAAGCTTTCTTT. Translation gives CASSLKGNTEAFF. This rearrangement joins TRBV11-2 to TRBJ1-1; D not certain. The CDR3 covers 13 residues. V shed 2 bases and J shed 1 base, with 5 bases lying between them. Germline CDR1 reads SGHAT; CDR2 reads FQNNGV.

The CDR3 bases are TGTGCCAGCAGCATAGGAGCTAACTATGGCTACACCTTC. Translating it yields CASSIGANYGYTF. This chain links TRBV11-1 with TRBJ1-2; D is undetermined. The germline V gene encodes CDR1 SGHAT and CDR2 FQDESV (reference sequence). The CDR3 loop spans 13 amino acids. With 5 bases removed from V and 0 bases from J, the gap between germline ends came to 7 bases.

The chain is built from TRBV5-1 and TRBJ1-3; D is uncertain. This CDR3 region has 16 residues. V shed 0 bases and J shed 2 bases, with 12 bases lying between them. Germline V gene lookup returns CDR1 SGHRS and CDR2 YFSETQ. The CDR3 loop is CASSLDRDKPGNTIYF. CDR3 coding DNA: TGCGCCAGCAGCTTGGATCGTGATAAACCTGGAAACACCATATATTTT.

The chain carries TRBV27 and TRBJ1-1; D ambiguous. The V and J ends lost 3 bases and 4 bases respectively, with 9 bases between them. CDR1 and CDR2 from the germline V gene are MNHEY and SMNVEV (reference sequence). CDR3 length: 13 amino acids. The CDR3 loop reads CASSFRVGTEAFF. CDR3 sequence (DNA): TGTGCCAGCAGTTTTAGAGTGGGCACTGAAGCTTTCTTT.

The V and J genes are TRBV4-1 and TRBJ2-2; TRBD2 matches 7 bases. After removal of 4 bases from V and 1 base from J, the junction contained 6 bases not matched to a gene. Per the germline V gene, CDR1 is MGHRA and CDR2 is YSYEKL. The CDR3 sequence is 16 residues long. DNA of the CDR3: TGCGCCAGCAGCCGCCCGGTAGCGGGGAACACCGGGGAGCTGTTTTTT. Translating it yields CASSRPVAGNTGELFF.

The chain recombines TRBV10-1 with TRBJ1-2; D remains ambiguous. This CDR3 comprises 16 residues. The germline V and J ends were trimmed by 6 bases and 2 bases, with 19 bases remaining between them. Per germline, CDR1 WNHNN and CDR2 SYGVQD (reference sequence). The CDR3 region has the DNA TGCGCCAGCAGGGACGGCGCCAAGAAGTCCAACTATGGCTACACCTTC. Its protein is CASRDGAKKSNYGYTF.

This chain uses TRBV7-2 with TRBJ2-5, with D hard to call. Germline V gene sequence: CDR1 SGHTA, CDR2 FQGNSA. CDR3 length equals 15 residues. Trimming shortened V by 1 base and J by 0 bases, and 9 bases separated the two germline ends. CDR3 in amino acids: CASSLDMLYQETQYF. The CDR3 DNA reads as TGTGCCAGCAGCTTAGATATGCTGTACCAAGAGACCCAGTACTTC.

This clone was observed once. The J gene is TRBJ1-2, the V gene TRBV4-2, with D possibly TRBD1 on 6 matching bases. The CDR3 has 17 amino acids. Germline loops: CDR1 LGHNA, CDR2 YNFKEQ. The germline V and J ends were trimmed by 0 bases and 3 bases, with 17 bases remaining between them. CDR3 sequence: CASSQEHRVWGDYGYTF. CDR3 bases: TGTGCCAGCAGCCAAGAACACAGGGTTTGGGGTGACTATGGCTACACCTTC.

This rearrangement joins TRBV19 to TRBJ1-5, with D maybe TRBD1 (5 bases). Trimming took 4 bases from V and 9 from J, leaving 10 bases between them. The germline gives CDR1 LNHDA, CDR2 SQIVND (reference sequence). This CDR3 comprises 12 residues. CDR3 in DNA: TGTGCCAGTAGTACCCGCGGGGGGCCCCAGCATTTT. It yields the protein CASSTRGGPQHF.

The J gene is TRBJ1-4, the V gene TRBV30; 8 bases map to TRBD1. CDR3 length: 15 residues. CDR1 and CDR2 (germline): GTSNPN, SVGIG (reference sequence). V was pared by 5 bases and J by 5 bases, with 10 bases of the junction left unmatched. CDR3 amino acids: CAWSRGQGLNEKLFF. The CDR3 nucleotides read TGTGCCTGGTCCAGAGGACAGGGTTTGAATGAAAAACTGTTTTTT. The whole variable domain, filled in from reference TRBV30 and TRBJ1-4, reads SQTIHQWPATLVQPVGSPLSLECTVEGTSNPNLYWYRQAAGRGLQLLFYSVGIGQISSEVPQNLSASRPQDRQFILSSKKLLLSDSGFYLCAWSRGQGLNEKLFFGSGTQLSVL.

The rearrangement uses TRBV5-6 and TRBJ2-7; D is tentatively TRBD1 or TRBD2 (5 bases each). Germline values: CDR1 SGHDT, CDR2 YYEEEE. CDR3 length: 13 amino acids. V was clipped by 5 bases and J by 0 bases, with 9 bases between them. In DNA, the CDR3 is TGTGCCAGCAGGTCGGGACGCTCCTACGAGCAGTACTTC. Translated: CASRSGRSYEQYF.

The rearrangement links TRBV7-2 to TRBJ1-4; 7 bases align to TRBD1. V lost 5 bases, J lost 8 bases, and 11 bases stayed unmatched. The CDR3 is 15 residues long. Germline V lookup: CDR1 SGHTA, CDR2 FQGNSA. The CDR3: CASSPDRVGYEKLFF. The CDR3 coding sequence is TGTGCCAGCAGCCCCGACAGGGTAGGGTACGAAAAACTGTTTTTT.

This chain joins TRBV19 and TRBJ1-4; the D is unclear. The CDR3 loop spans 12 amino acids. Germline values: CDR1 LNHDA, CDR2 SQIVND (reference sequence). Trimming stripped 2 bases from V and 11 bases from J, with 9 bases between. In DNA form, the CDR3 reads TGTGCCAGTAGTATAAATCTGGAGAAACTGTTTTTT. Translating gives CASSINLEKLFF.

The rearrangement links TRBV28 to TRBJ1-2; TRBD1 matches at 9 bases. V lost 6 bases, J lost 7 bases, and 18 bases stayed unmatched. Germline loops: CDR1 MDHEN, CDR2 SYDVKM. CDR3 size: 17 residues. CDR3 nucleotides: TGTGCCAGCAGAACCCCGACCCTGGGACAGGGTTTGGCTGGCTACACCTTC. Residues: CASRTPTLGQGLAGYTF.

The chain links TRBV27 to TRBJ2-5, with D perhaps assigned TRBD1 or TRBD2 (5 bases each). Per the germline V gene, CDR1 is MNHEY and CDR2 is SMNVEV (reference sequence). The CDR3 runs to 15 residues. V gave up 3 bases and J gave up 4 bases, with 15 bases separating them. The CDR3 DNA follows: TGTGCCAGCAGTTTTCGTGGTGGGGGTTCAGAGACCCAGTACTTC. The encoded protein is CASSFRGGGSETQYF.

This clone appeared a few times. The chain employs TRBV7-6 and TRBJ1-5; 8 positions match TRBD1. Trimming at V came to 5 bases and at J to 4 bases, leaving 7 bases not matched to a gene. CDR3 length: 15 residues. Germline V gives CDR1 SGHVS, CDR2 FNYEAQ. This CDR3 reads CASSPNRGVNQPQHF. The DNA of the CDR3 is TGTGCCAGCAGCCCTAACAGGGGGGTGAATCAGCCCCAGCATTTT.

DNA for the CDR3: TGTGCCAGCAGTTTCGCCCAGGGAGGTGGCAATGAGCAGTTCTTC. It codes for CASSFAQGGGNEQFF. The chain combines TRBV27 with TRBJ2-1, with a possible D match to TRBD2 (6 bases). The length of the CDR3 is 15 residues. Per germline, CDR1 MNHEY and CDR2 SMNVEV (reference sequence). V was cut by 3 bases and J by 6 bases, with 15 bases left in between.

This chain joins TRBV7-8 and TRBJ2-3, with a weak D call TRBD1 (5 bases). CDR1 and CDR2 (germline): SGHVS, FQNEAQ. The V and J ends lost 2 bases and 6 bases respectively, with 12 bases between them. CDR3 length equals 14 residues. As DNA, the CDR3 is TGTGCCAGCAGCTTATTCAGGGCAGCGGATACGCAGTATTTT. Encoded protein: CASSLFRAADTQYF. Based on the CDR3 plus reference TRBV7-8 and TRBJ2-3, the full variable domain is GAGVSQSPRYKVAKRGQDVALRCDPISGHVSLFWYQQALGQGPEFLTYFQNEAQLDKSGLPSDRFFAERPEGSVSTLKIQRTQQEDSAVYLCASSLFRAADTQYFGPGTRLTVL.

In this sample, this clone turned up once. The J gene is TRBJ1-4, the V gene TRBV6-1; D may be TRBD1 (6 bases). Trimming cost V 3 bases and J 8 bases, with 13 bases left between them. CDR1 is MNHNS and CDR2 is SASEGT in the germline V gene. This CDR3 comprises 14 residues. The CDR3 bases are TGTGCCAGCAGTGATCGGGGGCCTGGAGAAAAACTGTTTTTT. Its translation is CASSDRGPGEKLFF.

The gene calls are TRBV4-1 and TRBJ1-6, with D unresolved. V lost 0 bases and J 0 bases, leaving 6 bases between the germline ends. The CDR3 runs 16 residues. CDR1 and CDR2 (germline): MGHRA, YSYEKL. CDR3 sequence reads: CASSQEKSSYNSPLHF. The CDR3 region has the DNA TGCGCCAGCAGCCAAGAGAAGAGCTCCTATAATTCACCCCTCCACTTT.

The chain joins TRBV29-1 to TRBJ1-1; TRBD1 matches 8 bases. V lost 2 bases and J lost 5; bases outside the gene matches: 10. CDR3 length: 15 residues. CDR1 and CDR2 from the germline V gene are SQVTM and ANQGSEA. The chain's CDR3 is CSVEHRGRGLTEAFF. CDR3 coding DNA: TGCAGCGTTGAACACCGCGGCAGGGGGCTTACTGAAGCTTTCTTT.

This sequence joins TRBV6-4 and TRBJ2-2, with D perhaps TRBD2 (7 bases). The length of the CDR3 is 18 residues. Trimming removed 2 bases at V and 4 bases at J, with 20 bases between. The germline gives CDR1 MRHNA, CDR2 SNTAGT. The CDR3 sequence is CASSDTPLGGRGTGELFF. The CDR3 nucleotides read TGTGCCAGCAGTGACACCCCACTCGGGGGGCGAGGCACCGGGGAGCTGTTTTTT.

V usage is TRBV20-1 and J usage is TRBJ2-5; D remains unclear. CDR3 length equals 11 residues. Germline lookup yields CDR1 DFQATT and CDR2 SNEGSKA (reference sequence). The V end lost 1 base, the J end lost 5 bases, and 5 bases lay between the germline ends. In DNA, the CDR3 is TGCAGTGCTAGAGGCGTGGAGACCCAGTACTTC. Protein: CSARGVETQYF.

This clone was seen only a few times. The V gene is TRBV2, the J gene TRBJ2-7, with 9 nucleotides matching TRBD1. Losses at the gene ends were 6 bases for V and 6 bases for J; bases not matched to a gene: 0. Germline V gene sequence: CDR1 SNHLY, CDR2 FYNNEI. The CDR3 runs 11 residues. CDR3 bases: TGTGCCAGCAGGACAGGGGGCGAGCAGTACTTC. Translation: CASRTGGEQYF.

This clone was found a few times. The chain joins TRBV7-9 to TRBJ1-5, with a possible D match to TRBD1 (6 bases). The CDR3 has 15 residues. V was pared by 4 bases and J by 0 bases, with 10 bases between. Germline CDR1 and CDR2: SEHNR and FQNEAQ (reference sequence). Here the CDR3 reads CASSSGTSSNQPQHF. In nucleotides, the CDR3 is TGTGCCAGCAGCTCCGGGACATCTAGCAATCAGCCCCAGCATTTT.

The CDR3 here is CAWNPPLAGEIRIYNEQFF. The CDR3 nucleotides read TGTGCCTGGAACCCCCCCCTAGCGGGGGAAATAAGAATATACAATGAGCAGTTCTTC. The chain has TRBV30 and TRBJ2-1, with 10 bases matching TRBD2. The CDR3 has 19 amino acids. V lost 4 bases to trimming and J lost 4 bases; unmatched junction nucleotides: 19. CDR1 is GTSNPN and CDR2 is SVGIG in the germline V gene (reference sequence).

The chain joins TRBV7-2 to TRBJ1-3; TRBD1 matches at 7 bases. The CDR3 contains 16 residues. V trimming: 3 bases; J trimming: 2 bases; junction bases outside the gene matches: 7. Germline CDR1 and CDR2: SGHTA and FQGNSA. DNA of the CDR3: TGTGCCAGCAGCTTTTACCTGGGACAGCCTGGAAACACCATATATTTT. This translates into CASSFYLGQPGNTIYF.

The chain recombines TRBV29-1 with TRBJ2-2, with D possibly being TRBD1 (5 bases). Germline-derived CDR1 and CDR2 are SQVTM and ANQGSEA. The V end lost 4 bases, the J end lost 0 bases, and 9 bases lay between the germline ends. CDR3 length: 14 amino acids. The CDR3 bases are TGCAGCGTTGGACAGTTCGCGAACACCGGGGAGCTGTTTTTT. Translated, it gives CSVGQFANTGELFF.

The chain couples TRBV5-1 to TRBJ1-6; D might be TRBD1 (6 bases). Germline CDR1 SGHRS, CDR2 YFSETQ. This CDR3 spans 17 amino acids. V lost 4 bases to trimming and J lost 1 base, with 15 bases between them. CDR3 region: CASSPEGQGSYNSPLHF. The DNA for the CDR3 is TGCGCCAGCAGCCCGGAAGGGCAGGGGTCCTATAATTCACCCCTCCACTTT.

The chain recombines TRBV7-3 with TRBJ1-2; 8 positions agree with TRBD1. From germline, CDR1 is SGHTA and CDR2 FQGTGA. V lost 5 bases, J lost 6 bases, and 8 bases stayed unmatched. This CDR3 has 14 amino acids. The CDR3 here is CASSPMSGGNGYTF. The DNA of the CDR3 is TGTGCCAGCAGCCCGATGTCAGGGGGCAATGGCTACACCTTC.